The 11 T cell receptor beta chains listed next were all sequenced from one sample in a study of T-cell reconstitution after alpha-beta-depleted transplantation in children. Unique molecular identifiers were incorporated when the TCRbeta library was constructed. TCRdb used MiXCR to reprocess the PCR reads, holding one entry per CDR3 protein. The repertoire holds 530,000 or so distinct CDR3 sequences, with roughly 27% as singletons. Sequences were derived from PBMCs, sampled before TCRalphabeta/CD19-depleted stem cell transplant. These TCRs come from a boy in the first two years of life with Wiskott-Aldrich syndrome, due to receive a stem cell transplant.

This chain connects TRBV20-1 to TRBJ2-1, with D perhaps matching TRBD1 (6 bases). Germline V gene sequence: CDR1 DFQATT, CDR2 SNEGSKA (reference sequence). V was pared by 6 bases and J by 7 bases, with 16 bases between. The CDR3 covers 13 residues. CDR3: CSAQGPVGNEQFF. DNA of the CDR3: TGCAGTGCCCAGGGGCCCGTTGGGAATGAGCAGTTCTTC.

The chain is built from TRBV5-1 and TRBJ2-5, with 7 bases identical to TRBD2. After removal of 2 bases from V and 3 bases from J, the junction contained 10 bases not matched to a gene. CDR1 SGHRS and CDR2 YFSETQ come from the germline V gene. CDR3 length equals 16 residues. CDR3 amino acids: CASSFGSPSGEETQYF. The CDR3 DNA reads as TGCGCCAGCAGCTTCGGTTCGCCTAGCGGTGAAGAGACCCAGTACTTC.

The gene calls are TRBV7-6 and TRBJ2-2, with D possibly TRBD1 on 7 matching bases. V dropped 3 bases and J dropped 6 bases, with 20 bases sitting between them. CDR3 size: 17 residues. Per the germline V gene, CDR1 is SGHVS and CDR2 is FNYEAQ. CDR3 sequence (DNA): TGTGCCAGCAGCTTGACCCAGGGGGGAAGGGACCCCGGGGAGCTGTTTTTT. Translating gives CASSLTQGGRDPGELFF. Full variable domain (outside the CDR3, taken from reference TRBV7-6 and TRBJ2-2): GAGVSQSPRYKVTKRGQDVALRCDPISGHVSLYWYRQALGQGPEFLTYFNYEAQQDKSGLPNDRFSAERPEGSISTLTIQRTEQRDSAMYRCASSLTQGGRDPGELFFGEGSRLTVL.

Ten or more counts support this clonotype. The junction departs from germline at one end; a sequencing error may be responsible. V usage is TRBV5-1 and J usage is TRBJ1-2, with D unclear. Germline CDR1 reads SGHRS; CDR2 reads YFSETQ. The CDR3 consists of 14 residues. The CDR3 DNA reads TGTGCCAGCAGCTTAGATAGAGGGAACTATGGCTACACCTTC. Translating gives CASSLDRGNYGYTF.

V is TRBV18 and J is TRBJ1-5; a weak D match, TRBD1 (6 bases). The CDR3 totals 20 residues. Germline-derived CDR1 and CDR2 are KGHSH and LQKENI. The V end lost 2 bases, the J end lost 3 bases, and 26 bases lay between the germline ends. CDR3 DNA sequence: TGTGCCAGCTCACCAATTCGCCGGCTGCTATACAGGGCCACCAATCAGCCCCAGCATTTT. Its translation is CASSPIRRLLYRATNQPQHF. Full variable domain (remainder filled in from reference TRBV18 and TRBJ1-5): NAGVMQNPRHLVRRRGQEARLRCSPMKGHSHVYWYRQLPEEGLKFMVYLQKENIIDESGMPKERFSAEFPKEGPSILRIQQVVRGDSAAYFCASSPIRRLLYRATNQPQHFGDGTRLSIL.

The CDR3 loop is CASSSQGQQPQHF. CDR3 sequence (DNA): TGTGCCAGCAGCTCACAGGGACAACAGCCCCAGCATTTT. This chain connects TRBV5-5 to TRBJ1-5, with TRBD1 as a possible D gene (6 bases). The CDR3 has 13 amino acids. The V end lost 3 bases, the J end lost 7 bases, and 11 bases lay between the germline ends. Germline CDR1 and CDR2: SGHKS and YYEKEE (reference sequence).

The chain recombines TRBV6-6 with TRBJ2-5; 7 nucleotides match TRBD1. Germline V gene lookup returns CDR1 MNHNY and CDR2 SVGAGI (reference sequence). This CDR3 has 11 residues. The ends lost 7 bases at V and 10 bases at J; junction bases unmatched: 6. DNA for the CDR3: TGTGCCAGCACCGCAGGGGGAGACCAGTACTTC. Amino acids: CASTAGGDQYF.

The chain is built from TRBV20-1 and TRBJ2-1, with a weak D call TRBD2 (6 bases). Trimming removed 3 bases from V and 5 bases from J, with 17 bases in between. The germline CDR1 and CDR2 sequences are DFQATT and SNEGSKA (reference sequence). The CDR3 sequence is 15 residues long. The CDR3 here is CSARRSAGLNNEQFF. The CDR3 DNA is TGCAGTGCTAGGCGTTCGGCGGGACTCAACAATGAGCAGTTCTTC.

A few counts support this clonotype. J is TRBJ2-7 and V is TRBV5-1, with 7 bases lining up with TRBD1. The length of the CDR3 is 14 residues. The V gene end was trimmed by 4 bases and the J gene end by 2 bases; junction bases not matched to a gene: 6. The germline gives CDR1 SGHRS, CDR2 YFSETQ. The CDR3 protein is CASSRTGTAYEQYF. The CDR3 coding sequence is TGCGCCAGCAGCCGGACCGGGACAGCCTACGAGCAGTACTTC.

This clonotype was seen a handful of times. This chain joins TRBV5-1 and TRBJ2-1; no clear D. Germline V gene data show CDR1 as SGHRS and CDR2 as YFSETQ. Deletions cut 0 bases from V and 9 bases from J, with 13 bases between. CDR3 length: 14 amino acids. The CDR3 sequence: CASSLERVVGEQFF. Written as DNA, the CDR3 is TGCGCCAGCAGCTTGGAAAGGGTAGTAGGTGAGCAGTTCTTC.

The chain has TRBV12-3 or TRBV12-4 and TRBJ2-1; D might be TRBD1 (6 bases). With 8 bases removed from V and 6 bases from J, the gap between germline ends came to 20 bases. The CDR3 totals 15 residues. CDR3 protein: CASSLATGTGNEQFF. The CDR3 bases are TGTGCCAGCTCTTTAGCAACAGGGACGGGCAATGAGCAGTTCTTC.